A single sample is the source of the 20 T cell receptor beta chains below, sequenced in a study of regulatory T cells in long-lasting Graves disease. Researchers made TCR beta libraries by using iRepertoire HTBI primers and running Arm-PCR on CDR3 regions. In TCRdb, the multiplex PCR reads were re-called with MiXCR into one record per CDR3 protein. The sample consists of a few hundred thousand distinct CDR3 sequences, 14% of them appearing once. The time point: newly diagnosed GD, antithyroid drugs for less than 3 months. From RNA extracted from PBMCs, the TCR library was made. This sample was shared with a second study, whose subject was T cells in Graves' hyperthyroidism and ophthalmopathy.

Sequencing was performed on peripheral blood mononuclear cells (PBMCs), taken at new diagnosis, from a patient treated with antithyroid drugs. These receptor sequences come from a woman aged 45 to 65 with Graves disease.

The table lists this clonotype with many counts. The V and J genes are TRBV5-5 and TRBJ1-1; weak D call: TRBD1 (5 bases). CDR1 SGHKS and CDR2 YYEKEE come from the germline V gene (reference sequence). Trimming pared 2 bases from V and 3 bases from J, leaving 8 bases between. CDR3 length: 13 amino acids. CDR3 DNA: TGTGCCAGCAGCTTACAGGCTTACACTGAAGCTTTCTTT. The encoded protein is CASSLQAYTEAFF.

This clonotype was found many times. This chain joins TRBV28 and TRBJ2-2; possible D gene TRBD2, 5 bases. CDR1 MDHEN and CDR2 SYDVKM come from the germline V gene. Trimming removed 3 bases at V and 5 bases at J, with 10 bases between. The CDR3 is 14 amino acids. CDR3 coding DNA: TGTGCCAGCAGTTTCCCACTAGGGACCGGGGAGCTGTTTTTT. As protein: CASSFPLGTGELFF.

This chain connects TRBV14 to TRBJ2-4, with 7 bases aligning to TRBD2. The CDR3 has 16 amino acids. The V gene's germline CDR1 is SGHDN and CDR2 FVKESK. The V and J ends lost 1 base and 2 bases, in that order; junction bases with no gene match: 5. The CDR3 is CASSQALASSKNIQYF. The CDR3 DNA sequence: TGTGCCAGCAGCCAAGCACTAGCGAGTTCCAAAAACATTCAGTACTTC.

This chain connects TRBV3-1 to TRBJ2-4; D gene uncertain. The CDR3 spans 15 residues. Germline V gene data show CDR1 as LGHDT and CDR2 as YNNKEL (reference sequence). The V end lost 0 bases, the J end lost 0 bases, and 6 bases lay between the germline ends. CDR3 amino acids: CASSQDPLAKNIQYF. CDR3 DNA: TGTGCCAGCAGCCAAGATCCCCTAGCCAAAAACATTCAGTACTTC. Complete variable domain (other parts from reference TRBV3-1 and TRBJ2-4): DTAVSQTPKYLVTQMGNDKSIKCEQNLGHDTMYWYKQDSKKFLKIMFSYNNKELIINETVPNRFSPKSPDKAHLNLHINSLELGDSAVYFCASSQDPLAKNIQYFGAGTRLSVL.

This clonotype showed up many times. The chain combines TRBV12-3 or TRBV12-4 with TRBJ2-3; perhaps D is TRBD1 or TRBD2 (5 bases each). This CDR3 contains 14 residues. Trimming shortened V by 6 bases and J by 2 bases, and 12 bases separated the two germline ends. The CDR3 here is CASRAEGFTDTQYF. The CDR3 DNA reads as TGTGCCAGCAGAGCAGAGGGGTTCACAGATACGCAGTATTTT.

This clonotype has a count of ten or more. This rearrangement joins TRBV5-1 to TRBJ2-1; no firm D call. CDR3 length equals 16 residues. V shed 0 bases and J shed 0 bases, with 10 bases lying between them. Germline CDR1 reads SGHRS; CDR2 reads YFSETQ. CDR3 region: CASSLVLAGSYNEQFF. The DNA for the CDR3 is TGCGCCAGCAGCTTGGTCCTCGCCGGCTCCTACAATGAGCAGTTCTTC. The full variable domain, completed using reference TRBV5-1 and TRBJ2-1, is KAGVTQTPRYLIKTRGQQVTLSCSPISGHRSVSWYQQTPGQGLQFLFEYFSETQRNKGNFPGRFSGRQFSNSRSEMNVSTLELGDSALYLCASSLVLAGSYNEQFFGPGTRLTVL.

Ten or more counts support this clonotype. The chain links TRBV6-2 or TRBV6-3 to TRBJ2-7; unclear D gene. The CDR3 loop spans 14 amino acids. V was trimmed by 6 bases and J by 3 bases, leaving 15 bases between them. Germline-derived CDR1 and CDR2 are MNHEY and SVGEGT. The CDR3 protein is CASRETVRRYEQYF. The CDR3, as DNA: TGTGCCAGCAGGGAAACGGTCAGGCGCTACGAGCAGTACTTC.

Comment on this clonotype: This sequence may be a read error, since a much larger clone differs from it by one base. This sequence joins TRBV25-1 and TRBJ2-7, with a possible D match to TRBD1 (5 bases). Trimming stripped 6 bases from V and 2 bases from J, with 5 bases between. This CDR3 is built from 11 residues. Germline V CDR1 and CDR2: MGHDK, SYGVNS. The CDR3 DNA reads TGTGCCAGCAGACAGGCCTACGAGCAGTACTTC. This sequence encodes CASRQAYEQYF.

As regards this clonotype: It may be a read error: a sequence one base away is much more abundant. The CDR3 spells CASSPGRGSYNEQYF. CDR3 coding DNA: TGTGCCAGCAGCCCCGGCAGGGGCTCCTACAATGAGCAGTACTTC. The chain combines TRBV12-3 or TRBV12-4 with TRBJ2-5, with D tentatively TRBD1 (6 bases). Trimming shortened V by 6 bases and J by 11 bases, and 25 bases separated the two germline ends. The CDR3 has 15 amino acids.

In its sample, this clonotype was seen many times. The chain links TRBV11-2 to TRBJ2-1, with 12 bases fitting TRBD2. This CDR3 is built from 20 residues. CDR1 is SGHAT and CDR2 is FQNNGV in the germline V gene. V lost 1 base to trimming and J lost 8 bases; unmatched junction nucleotides: 18. The CDR3 loop reads CASSLVFRTSGDLFWDEQFF. CDR3 DNA: TGTGCCAGCAGCTTAGTTTTTAGGACTAGCGGGGACTTATTCTGGGATGAGCAGTTCTTC.

This clonotype has just one count. The V and J genes are TRBV19 and TRBJ2-1; 9 bases map to TRBD2. The V gene's germline CDR1 is LNHDA and CDR2 SQIVND (reference sequence). Trimming cost V 1 base and J 7 bases; bases outside gene matches: 17. This CDR3 has 19 residues. For the CDR3, the DNA is TGTGCCAGTAGTATAGCCCTTCGAGGATGGCGGGAGGGTGAGAATGAGCAGTTCTTC. Translation: CASSIALRGWREGENEQFF.

This clonotype occurred a few times. The CDR3 nucleotides are TGCAGTGCGGAGGTCACTAGCGGGATCAGGTGGGGGAGCACAGATACGCAGTATTTT. It codes for CSAEVTSGIRWGSTDTQYF. The J gene is TRBJ2-3, the V gene TRBV20-1, with TRBD2 identical over 10 bases. V lost 6 bases, J lost 0 bases, and 18 bases stayed unmatched. The CDR3 loop spans 19 amino acids. The germline V gene encodes CDR1 DFQATT and CDR2 SNEGSKA (reference sequence).

With respect to this clonotype: This CDR3 fails to terminate in the conserved phenylalanine or tryptophan, so it likely reflects a read error. The chain has TRBV11-2 and TRBJ2-5; 7 nucleotides line up with TRBD2. Germline V CDR1 and CDR2: SGHAT, FQNNGV. This CDR3 contains 14 residues. V shed 5 bases and J 4 bases; nucleotides not matched to a gene: 7. The CDR3 loop reads CASSRLGGSETQYV. CDR3 bases: TGTGCCAGCAGCCGATTGGGGGGGTCAGAGACCCAGTACGTC.

The chain joins TRBV3-1 to TRBJ2-7; the match to TRBD1 covers 7 bases. The V gene's germline CDR1 is LGHDT and CDR2 YNNKEL (reference sequence). The CDR3 has 15 amino acids. Trimming at V came to 5 bases and at J to 8 bases, leaving 15 bases not matched to a gene. DNA of the CDR3: TGTGCCAGCAGCTCGAGGACAGGCTCAGGACCCAAGCAGTACTTC. It yields the protein CASSSRTGSGPKQYF.

There are many counts of this clonotype. The rearrangement links TRBV3-1 to TRBJ1-2; D gene uncertain. CDR3 length: 13 residues. CDR1 and CDR2 from the germline V gene are LGHDT and YNNKEL (reference sequence). The ends were cut back, 0 bases at V and 4 bases at J, with 6 bases in the middle. CDR3 sequence (DNA): TGTGCCAGCAGCCAAGATGAAGCCTATGGCTACACCTTC. Protein sequence: CASSQDEAYGYTF.

This clonotype appeared a few times. The genes are TRBV7-2 and TRBJ1-1; possibly TRBD1 for D (6 bases). V dropped 1 base and J dropped 4 bases, with 13 bases sitting between them. The CDR3 is made up of 15 amino acids. CDR1 is SGHTA, CDR2 FQGNSA, per germline. CDR3 loop: CASSLGEGGLTEAFF. The CDR3 DNA follows: TGTGCCAGCAGCTTAGGGGAAGGGGGGCTCACTGAAGCTTTCTTT.

Many counts were recorded for this clonotype. The V gene is TRBV28, the J gene TRBJ1-3; D gene ambiguous. The germline V and J ends were trimmed by 3 bases and 0 bases, with 12 bases remaining between them. Per germline, CDR1 MDHEN and CDR2 SYDVKM. This CDR3 has 16 residues. CDR3 DNA: TGTGCCAGCAGTTTGTACAGTTTCGGCTCTGGAAACACCATATATTTT. Amino acids: CASSLYSFGSGNTIYF.

A few counts support this clonotype. The chain combines TRBV5-1 with TRBJ2-1; 11 bases line up with TRBD2. The V segment lost 2 bases and the J segment 4 bases; nucleotides outside the gene matches: 8. The CDR3 contains 17 residues. Looked up from germline, CDR1 is SGHRS and CDR2 is YFSETQ. DNA of the CDR3: TGCGCCAGCAGCTTTAGGACTAGCGGGCGACTTTACAATGAGCAGTTCTTC. It encodes CASSFRTSGRLYNEQFF.

A few counts support this clonotype. The rearrangement joins TRBV5-8 to TRBJ2-2; D is ambiguous. V lost 1 base to trimming and J lost 4 bases, with 11 bases between them. The germline V gene encodes CDR1 SGHTS and CDR2 YDEGEE. The CDR3 loop spans 15 amino acids. The CDR3 region is CASSLFSGSTGELFF. CDR3 nucleotide sequence: TGTGCCAGCAGCTTGTTTAGTGGTAGCACCGGGGAGCTGTTTTTT.

This clonotype was counted a few times. V gene TRBV29-1 combines with J gene TRBJ2-5; tentatively, D is TRBD2 (5 bases). V lost 3 bases and J 2 bases, leaving 16 bases between the germline ends. CDR3 size: 15 residues. Looked up from germline, CDR1 is SQVTM and CDR2 is ANQGSEA. The CDR3 sequence is CSVDQLKSGQETQYF. The CDR3 nucleotides are TGCAGCGTTGACCAACTTAAGTCGGGACAAGAGACCCAGTACTTC.